This is a list of T cell receptor beta chains from one sample in a study of technical replicates of blood from several donors. Sequencing used immunoSEQ multiplex PCR; TCRdb keeps in-frame clones, though not all of them. The repertoire holds about 76,000 clones, approximately 86% seen once, with approximately 5% in the top ten. The sample consisted of PBMCs. The receptors originated from a human donor in good health. Some clones in this sample may be carry-over from other donors' samples. Both conserved end residues are part of each CDR3. The D gene is left open where the match is weak. Expanded clones get a size class; other rows say once, few or many, or leave the size out.

TRBJ2-5	.	.	TRBV7-6	TGTGCCAGCAGCTTCGGGGGAGGCCGACAGGGTGTCGAGACCCAGTACTTC	CASSFGGGRQGVETQYF
TRBJ2-1	.	.	TRBV13	TGTGCCAGCAGCCCGCCGAATAGACAATTCGATGAGCAGTTCTTC	CASSPPNRQFDEQFF
TRBJ1-1	.	few	TRBV7-9	TGTGCCAGCAGCTTAAACTCAGGGCCGGCTGAAGCTTTCTTT	CASSLNSGPAEAFF
TRBJ2-3	TRBD2	.	TRBV4-2	TGTGCCAGCGCCCAGCGAGCGGGGGGCCGGGGAGATACGCAGTATTTT	CASAQRAGGRGDTQYF
TRBJ1-4	.	.	TRBV5-8	TGTGCCAGCAGCTCAATTCAGGGAAATGAAAAACTGTTTTTT	CASSSIQGNEKLFF
TRBJ1-2	.	.	TRBV5-6	TGTGCCAGCGGGAGGCTATGGGATCCGCTTTATGGCTACACCTTC	CASGRLWDPLYGYTF
TRBJ2-5	TRBD2	.	TRBV4-1	TGCGCCAGCAGCCAAGAAGGTCTAGCGGGAGAGACCCAGTACTTC	CASSQEGLAGETQYF
TRBJ2-7	TRBD2	.	TRBV6-1	TGTGCCAGCACCCAGGCGGGAGGGCGGGAGGACGAGCAGTACTTC	CASTQAGGREDEQYF
TRBJ2-7	TRBD2	once	TRBV4-1	TGCGCCAGCAGCCAAGATTTGCGGGGGGGCCCGGTTAGTACCGAGCAGTACTTC	CASSQDLRGGPVSTEQYF
TRBJ2-3	TRBD1	.	TRBV6-5	TGTGCCAGCAGTTACCGGGACAGCAGCACAGATACGCAGTATTTT	CASSYRDSSTDTQYF
TRBJ1-5	.	.	TRBV7-8	TGTGCCAGCAGCTTAGCTCATACAAGCAATCAGCCCCAGCATTTT	CASSLAHTSNQPQHF
TRBJ1-3	.	.	TRBV15	TGTGCCACCAGCAGAGATTATGGAAACACCATATATTTT	CATSRDYGNTIYF
TRBJ1-2	.	once	TRBV18	TGTGCCAGCTCACCAGCCCAGGAGGGCTATGGCTACACCTTC	CASSPAQEGYGYTF
TRBJ2-3	TRBD2	once	TRBV6-4	TGTGCCAGCAGTGACTCCGAGCGGGGGAGCACAGATACGCAGTATTTT	CASSDSERGSTDTQYF
TRBJ2-5	.	.	TRBV5-1	TGCGCCAGCAGCTTGGCCCCGTCGGGCAGGGCAGAGACCCAGTACTTC	CASSLAPSGRAETQYF
TRBJ2-2	.	.	TRBV2	TGTGCCAGCAGGCTATATTACACCGGGGAGCTGTTTTTT	CASRLYYTGELFF
TRBJ2-1	.	.	TRBV7-8	TGTGCCAGCAGCCCTGGTCGGCGGGTCTCGGGGTGGGGTAACAATGAGCAGTTCTTC	CASSPGRRVSGWGNNEQFF
TRBJ1-1	.	.	TRBV7-2	TGTGCCAGCAGCCCCGTGGGGGGAAACACTGAAGCTTTCTTT	CASSPVGGNTEAFF
TRBJ2-1	TRBD2	.	TRBV4-3	TGCGCCAGCAGCCGCGGACTAGCGGGAGTAGAGTTCAATGAGCAGTTCTTC	CASSRGLAGVEFNEQFF
TRBJ2-6	TRBD1	.	TRBV7-9	TGTGCCAGCAGCAAGGGACAGGCGGCCGGGGCCAACGTCCTGACTTTC	CASSKGQAAGANVLTF
TRBJ2-5	.	.	TRBV19	TGTGCCAGTAGCCAACGGGTGGCGGAGACCCAGTACTTC	CASSQRVAETQYF
TRBJ1-2	.	.	TRBV18	TGTGCCAGCTCTCCCGACAGTAACTATGGCTACACCTTC	CASSPDSNYGYTF
TRBJ1-5	TRBD1	.	TRBV5-1	TGCGCCAGCAGCTTGGAAGGGGGCGCGGGGCCCCAGCATTTT	CASSLEGGAGPQHF
TRBJ2-7	.	.	TRBV10-3	TGTGCCATCAGTGAAGGTGTGACAGTCTACGAGCAGTACTTC	CAISEGVTVYEQYF
TRBJ1-1	.	.	TRBV19	TGTGCCAGTACGATAAGGCCGGGGGGCACTGAAGCTTTCTTT	CASTIRPGGTEAFF
TRBJ2-7	TRBD2	.	TRBV2	TGTGCCAGCTACTTTTCGACTAGCGGGAGAACGGCCTACGAGCAGTACTTC	CASYFSTSGRTAYEQYF